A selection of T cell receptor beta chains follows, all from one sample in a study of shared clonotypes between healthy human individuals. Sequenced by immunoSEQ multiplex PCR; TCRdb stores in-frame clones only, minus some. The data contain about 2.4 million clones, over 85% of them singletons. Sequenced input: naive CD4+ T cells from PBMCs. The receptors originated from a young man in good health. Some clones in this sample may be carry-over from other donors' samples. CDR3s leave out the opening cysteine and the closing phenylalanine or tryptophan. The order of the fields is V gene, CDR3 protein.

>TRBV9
ASSATANSNQPQH
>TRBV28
ASSLASSGSQREQF
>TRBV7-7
ASSPSEGQLSGNTIY
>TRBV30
AYTKAGYLGSGYNEQF
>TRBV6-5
ASSYRGPNTGELF
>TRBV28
ASSLDFYNEQF
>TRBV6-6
ASSYPGANNEQF
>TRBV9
ASSVGHFGTDTQY
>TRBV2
ASRQDRGDTQY
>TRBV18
ASSPLTPSYNEQF
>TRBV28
ASSLTRNTIY
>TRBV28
ASSRTGATNEKLF
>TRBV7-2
ASSFGQGRFGQF
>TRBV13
ASSLFTGELF
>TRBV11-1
ASSPRVPSGELF
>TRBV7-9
ASSLKASGLSSSYNEQF
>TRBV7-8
ASGGVVSYNEQF
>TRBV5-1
ASSFLSSYNEQF
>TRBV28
ASHGRGTYEQY
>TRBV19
ASSIQEGTQY
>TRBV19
ASSPRGGRNSGANVLT
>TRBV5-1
ASSLRPTTGNYGYT
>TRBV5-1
ASSGVAGVNEQF
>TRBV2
ASRDRQGGNTIY
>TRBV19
ASSIGLLYNEQF
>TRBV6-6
ASSDRGGYGTEAF
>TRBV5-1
ASSLAPFLDNEQF
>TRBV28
ASSRGVADGYT
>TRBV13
ASSPTSGANEQF
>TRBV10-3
AISERGSGGLAGAETQY
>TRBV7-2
ASSQTGTGFYNEQF
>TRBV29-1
SVQGQTYEQY
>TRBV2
ASRIQGWGTEAF
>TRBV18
ASSPNGGGGYEQY
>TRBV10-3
AIKRGQGYQETQY
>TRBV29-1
SPRTATSYNEQF
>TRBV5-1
ASSGARDYGYT
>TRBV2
ASSGLQGLGPQH
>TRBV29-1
SVGLAGGRETQY
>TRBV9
ASSVTGGNTGELF
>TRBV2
ASSDPSGTRSEQF
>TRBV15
ATSRVVSTGFTEAF
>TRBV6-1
ASSGGPLAKNIQY
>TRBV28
ASSLGSGYNEQF
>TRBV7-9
ASSSRRTGEATNEKLF
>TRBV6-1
ASSNGPRYIQY
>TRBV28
ASSLRTELGETQY
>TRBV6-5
ASRMGQGSYEQY
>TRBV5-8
ASSLLAGVLVPGELF